A selection of T cell receptor beta chains follows, all from one sample in a study of blood T cell repertoires in COVID-19. Repertoires were generated with immunoSEQ multiplex PCR, while TCRdb's copy carries only in-frame clones and drops some. The sample lists 30,000 to 40,000 clones; approximately 80% were seen once. Specimen: peripheral blood. These receptors were collected from a man in his fifties or sixties with COVID-19, enrolled during active disease. The CDR3 runs from the conserved cysteine through the conserved F or W. The D gene is left open where the match is weak. Expanded clones get a size class; other rows say once, few or many, or leave the size out.

size,J,D,V,CDR3,DNA
.,TRBJ1-5,.,TRBV2,CASSEIGGNQPQHF,TGTGCCAGCAGTGAAATAGGGGGAAATCAGCCCCAGCATTTT
.,TRBJ2-3,.,TRBV3-1/TRBV3-2,CASSQGEADTQGF,TGTGCCAGCAGCCAAGGAGAGGCAGATACGCAGGGGTTT
.,TRBJ1-6,.,TRBV11-2,CASSLSDYYNSPLHF,TGTGCCAGCAGCTTGTCAGATTATTATAATTCACCCCTCCACTTT
.,TRBJ2-1,TRBD1,TRBV6-5,CASRLQGDNEQFF,TGTGCCAGCAGGTTACAGGGGGACAATGAGCAGTTCTTC
.,TRBJ2-5,TRBD1,TRBV7-2,CASTSGAGGAGTQYF,TGTGCCAGCACCTCAGGGGCAGGGGGCGCGGGGACCCAGTACTTC
once,TRBJ1-6,.,TRBV27,CASSYDRRGSPLHF,TGTGCCAGCAGTTATGACCGCAGAGGATCACCCCTCCACTTT
.,TRBJ1-2,.,TRBV3-1/TRBV3-2,CASSQAGQSGGYTF,TGTGCCAGCAGCCAAGCGGGACAAAGTGGTGGCTACACCTTC
.,TRBJ1-5,.,TRBV6-5,CASSLDRWNQPQHF,TGTGCCAGCAGCCTAGACAGATGGAATCAGCCCCAGCATTTT
.,TRBJ1-2,TRBD1,TRBV15,CATSEGRTGMAYGYTF,TGTGCCACCAGCGAAGGACGGACAGGGATGGCCTATGGCTACACCTTC
.,TRBJ2-1,.,TRBV5-1,CASSVSSGEQFF,TGCGCCAGCAGTGTTAGTTCTGGTGAGCAGTTCTTC
once,TRBJ1-5,.,TRBV4-3,CASSQDALAVNQPQHF,TGCGCCAGCAGCCAAGATGCTTTGGCAGTCAATCAGCCCCAGCATTTT
.,TRBJ2-7,TRBD2,TRBV4-2,CASSPGLAGESYEQYF,TGTGCCAGCAGCCCGGGACTAGCGGGAGAGTCCTACGAGCAGTACTTC
.,TRBJ1-1,.,TRBV3-1/TRBV3-2,CASSPAGNTEAFF,TGTGCCAGCAGCCCTGCCGGGAACACTGAAGCTTTCTTT
.,TRBJ2-7,TRBD1,TRBV24-1,CATSEPGTGGGEQYF,TGTGCCACCAGTGAGCCCGGGACAGGGGGCGGCGAGCAGTACTTC
.,TRBJ1-5,.,TRBV4-2,CASSQDLGRQPQHF,TGTGCCAGCAGCCAAGATTTGGGGAGACAGCCCCAGCATTTT
.,TRBJ1-2,.,TRBV6-4,CASSDPGGYGYTF,TGTGCCAGCAGTGACCCGGGGGGTTATGGCTACACCTTC
.,TRBJ1-5,.,TRBV15,CATSSRRVNQPQHF,TGTGCCACCAGCAGTAGACGGGTCAATCAGCCCCAGCATTTT
once,TRBJ2-1,.,TRBV27,CASRLEGPVYNEQFF,TGTGCCAGCAGGCTGGAGGGGCCTGTTTACAATGAGCAGTTCTTC
once,TRBJ1-2,.,TRBV11-2,CASSLTGKGHYGYTF,TGTGCCAGCAGCTTAACAGGGAAGGGACACTATGGCTACACCTTC
.,TRBJ2-4,TRBD1,TRBV18,CASSPRTGGAGIQYF,TGTGCCAGCTCACCACGGACAGGGGGCGCCGGCATTCAGTACTTC
.,TRBJ1-4,.,TRBV28,CASDGGSDEKLFF,TGTGCCAGCGATGGGGGGTCGGATGAAAAACTGTTTTTT
.,TRBJ1-1,.,TRBV14,CASSLLFRGVTEAFF,TGTGCCAGCAGCCTCCTTTTTCGGGGGGTCACTGAAGCTTTCTTT
few,TRBJ1-3,TRBD1,TRBV7-9,CASSLGISQGANTIYF,TGTGCCAGCAGCTTAGGAATATCACAGGGGGCCAACACCATATATTTT
.,TRBJ1-1,.,TRBV6-6,CASSKAGMNTEAFF,TGTGCCAGCTCAAAGGCAGGCATGAACACTGAAGCTTTCTTT
.,TRBJ1-1,TRBD1,TRBV27,CASSKGQGNTEAFF,TGTGCCAGCAGTAAGGGACAGGGGAACACTGAAGCTTTCTTT
.,TRBJ2-7,TRBD1,TRBV18,CASSRTINRDRDHEQYF,TGTGCCAGCTCACGAACCATTAACCGGGACAGGGACCACGAGCAGTACTTC
.,TRBJ2-1,TRBD2,TRBV27,CASSPDRGAYNEQFF,TGTGCCAGCAGTCCCGACCGGGGGGCCTACAATGAGCAGTTCTTC
.,TRBJ2-3,.,TRBV9,CASSVVPQHTDTQYF,TGTGCCAGCAGCGTAGTACCCCAACACACAGATACGCAGTATTTT
once,TRBJ1-1,.,TRBV2,CASSTKLAEAFF,TGTGCCAGCAGTACGAAGTTAGCGGAAGCTTTCTTT
.,TRBJ1-1,.,TRBV5-5,CASSAIGSESPEAFF,TGTGCCAGCAGCGCCATTGGTTCCGAGAGCCCCGAAGCTTTCTTT
.,TRBJ1-5,.,TRBV19,CASSMVGGSYQPQHF,TGTGCCAGTAGTATGGTAGGCGGGTCCTACCAGCCCCAGCATTTT
once,TRBJ1-2,.,TRBV18,CASSPMGKGDINYGYTF,TGTGCCAGCTCACCCATGGGCAAGGGGGATATTAACTATGGCTACACCTTC
.,TRBJ1-1,.,TRBV12-3/TRBV12-4,CASSTTENTEAFF,TGTGCCAGCAGTACGACAGAGAACACTGAAGCTTTCTTT
.,TRBJ1-4,.,TRBV27,CASSEGASGKLFF,TGTGCCAGCAGTGAAGGAGCTTCGGGAAAACTGTTTTTT
.,TRBJ1-1,.,TRBV10-3,CAISESLRVPGAFF,TGTGCCATCAGTGAGTCGCTGAGGGTCCCCGGGGCTTTCTTT
few,TRBJ1-5,.,TRBV4-1,CASSQVTGLQPQHF,TGCGCCAGCAGCCAAGTAACAGGGCTTCAGCCCCAGCATTTT
.,TRBJ2-7,.,TRBV15,CATSREKGPYEQYF,TGTGCCACCAGCAGAGAGAAGGGGCCCTACGAGCAGTACTTC
.,TRBJ1-1,.,TRBV19,CASSIYRATEAFF,TGTGCCAGTAGTATTTACAGGGCCACTGAAGCTTTCTTT
.,TRBJ1-5,.,TRBV6-6,CASSPRGGINQPQHF,TGTGCCAGCAGCCCGAGGGGGGGGATCAATCAGCCCCAGCATTTT
.,TRBJ2-1,TRBD2,TRBV9,CASSPWTSGHNEQFF,TGTGCCAGCAGCCCCTGGACTAGCGGACACAATGAGCAGTTCTTC
.,TRBJ1-3,.,TRBV2,CASSPLLDISGNTIYF,TGTGCCAGCAGCCCACTCTTGGACATTTCGGGAAACACCATATATTTT
.,TRBJ1-5,.,TRBV19,CASSAGQIHQPQHF,TGTGCCAGTAGTGCAGGACAGATCCATCAGCCCCAGCATTTT
.,TRBJ2-1,.,TRBV19,CASSMGTRYNEQFF,TGTGCCAGTAGTATGGGGACACGCTACAATGAGCAGTTCTTC
.,TRBJ1-3,.,TRBV14,CASSQAPWMAAGNTIYF,TGTGCCAGCAGCCAAGCTCCATGGATGGCGGCAGGAAACACCATATATTTT
.,TRBJ1-3,TRBD1,TRBV15,CATSRTTGVIGNTIYF,TGTGCCACCAGCAGAACGACAGGGGTGATCGGAAACACCATATATTTT
.,TRBJ2-7,TRBD1,TRBV18,CASSPPMGQVTYEQYF,TGTGCCAGCTCACCTCCCATGGGACAGGTTACCTACGAGCAGTACTTC
.,TRBJ1-2,.,TRBV30,CAWSGQIYGYTF,TGTGCCTGGAGTGGACAGATCTATGGCTACACCTTC
.,TRBJ1-4,.,TRBV19,CASSIGGGEKLFF,TGTGCCAGTAGTATAGGCGGGGGGGAAAAACTGTTTTTT
.,TRBJ2-2,.,TRBV5-4,CATSETTNTGELFF,TGTGCCACCTCCGAAACAACGAACACCGGGGAGCTGTTTTTT
.,TRBJ2-6,.,TRBV27,CASSLLPADGSGANVLTF,TGTGCCAGCAGTTTACTTCCAGCGGACGGATCTGGGGCCAACGTCCTGACTTTC
.,TRBJ2-1,.,TRBV19,CASTLRGSGGYNEQFF,TGTGCCAGTACCCTTAGGGGGTCCGGCGGGTACAATGAGCAGTTCTTC
.,TRBJ1-4,TRBD1,TRBV4-2,CASSPQQGAPNEKLFF,TGTGCCAGCAGCCCCCAACAGGGGGCGCCTAATGAAAAACTGTTTTTT
.,TRBJ1-6,.,TRBV5-4,CASSEDGGRDSPLHF,TGTGCCAGCAGCGAAGACGGAGGACGGGATTCACCCCTCCACTTT
.,TRBJ2-7,TRBD2,TRBV6-5,CASSKPGGREQYF,TGTGCCAGCAGTAAGCCGGGAGGAAGAGAGCAGTACTTC
.,TRBJ2-4,TRBD2,TRBV5-1,CASSLEGTSGGNIQYF,TGCGCCAGCAGCTTGGAGGGGACTAGCGGCGGAAACATTCAGTACTTC
.,TRBJ2-2,.,TRBV27,CASSPRGTNTGELFF,TGTGCCAGCAGTCCCCGCGGAACCAACACCGGGGAGCTGTTTTTT
.,TRBJ2-3,.,TRBV11-2,CASSLDRGDTQYF,TGTGCCAGCAGCTTAGATCGAGGAGATACGCAGTATTTT
.,TRBJ2-2,.,TRBV18,CASSPPGQGTTGELFF,TGTGCCAGCTCACCACCGGGCCAGGGGACCACCGGGGAGCTGTTTTTT
.,TRBJ1-3,.,TRBV7-8,CASKGPGGNTIYF,TGTGCCAGCAAAGGCCCGGGGGGGAACACCATATATTTT